This is a list of T cell receptor beta chains from one sample in a study of T cell responses to AZD1222 COVID-19 vaccine. Sequencing was performed with immunoSEQ multiplex PCR; in TCRdb, only in-frame clones are kept and a portion is missing. Of about 97,000 clones in the sample, approximately 91% were seen once. The material was peripheral blood, obtained on day 0 of AZD1222 vaccination. Every receptor here comes from an adult in good health. The CDR3 runs from the conserved cysteine through the conserved F or W. The D gene is left open where the match is weak. Some rows have no size entry. The others give once, few or many, or a class for an expanded clone.

DNA	CDR3	D	size	V	J
TGTGCCAGCAGCCCCACGACAGGGGTCTACGAGCAGTACTTC	CASSPTTGVYEQYF	TRBD1	-	TRBV3-1/TRBV3-2	TRBJ2-7
TGTGCCAGCAGGTACGGGGATCAGCCCCAGCATTTT	CASRYGDQPQHF	-	-	TRBV12-3/TRBV12-4	TRBJ1-5
TGCAGTGCTAGTGGCGGAAGGCTTGGAAACACCATATATTTT	CSASGGRLGNTIYF	-	-	TRBV20-1	TRBJ1-3
TGTGCCAGCAGTTATTCGACGGCAGATAATTCACCCCTCCACTTT	CASSYSTADNSPLHF	-	-	TRBV6-2/TRBV6-3	TRBJ1-6
TGTGCCAGCAGCCACTCTAGCGGGAACACCGGGGAGCTGTTTTTT	CASSHSSGNTGELFF	TRBD2	once	TRBV4-2	TRBJ2-2
TGCGCCAGCAGCTTGGCCAGTGAAGCAGCCCAAGAGACCCAGTACTTC	CASSLASEAAQETQYF	-	-	TRBV5-1	TRBJ2-5
TGTGCCAGCAGTTCCTCCAGCAATCAGCCCCAGCATTTT	CASSSSSNQPQHF	-	-	TRBV28	TRBJ1-5
TGTGCCAGCACGGGACGGCCCGGTCAGCCCCAGCATTTT	CASTGRPGQPQHF	-	-	TRBV12-3/TRBV12-4	TRBJ1-5
TGTGCCAGCAGCCCTCTAGGGGGGGACGGTGGCTACACCTTC	CASSPLGGDGGYTF	-	-	TRBV14	TRBJ1-2
TGTGCCAGCTCACCAGGCGGATTCACAGATACGCAGTATTTT	CASSPGGFTDTQYF	-	-	TRBV18	TRBJ2-3
TGTGCCAGCAGCCGGACAGGCCAATATGGCTACACCTTC	CASSRTGQYGYTF	TRBD1	few	TRBV5-4	TRBJ1-2
TGTGCCAGCAGTTTATCGAGGGCTAGCGGGGGGTACTACAATGAGCAGTTCTTC	CASSLSRASGGYYNEQFF	TRBD2	-	TRBV27	TRBJ2-1
TGTGCCAGCAGCTTTCCTCGGCTAGCGGGGACCTACGAGCAGTACTTC	CASSFPRLAGTYEQYF	TRBD2	-	TRBV11-2	TRBJ2-7
TGTGCCAGCAGCCCACTCGGGACTACCTACGAGCAGTACTTC	CASSPLGTTYEQYF	TRBD2	-	TRBV6-5	TRBJ2-7
TGTGCCAGCTCCCCACAGGGAATTTCTGAAGCTTTCTTT	CASSPQGISEAFF	-	-	TRBV18	TRBJ1-1
TGCGCCAGCAGCTTGGGGTTCGGCACTGAAGCTTTCTTT	CASSLGFGTEAFF	-	-	TRBV5-1	TRBJ1-1
TGTGCCAGTAGTGCCAGGGGGGGGTCCTACTACGAGCAGTACTTC	CASSARGGSYYEQYF	-	-	TRBV19	TRBJ2-7
TGCGCCAGCTCAGAAGGATATAATTCACCCCTCCACTTT	CASSEGYNSPLHF	-	-	TRBV10-1	TRBJ1-6
TGTGCCAGCAGCCGACAACTAGCGGGGGGGCAAGAGGAGCAGTTCTTC	CASSRQLAGGQEEQFF	TRBD2	-	TRBV6-2/TRBV6-3	TRBJ2-1
TGTGCCAGCAGCCAAGATGGTGGCGGGGCCACCTCCTACGAGCAGTACTTC	CASSQDGGGATSYEQYF	-	-	TRBV3-1/TRBV3-2	TRBJ2-7
TGTGCCAGCAGCTTAAGGGGAGAAGCTTTCTTT	CASSLRGEAFF	-	-	TRBV7-9	TRBJ1-1
TGTGCCAGCAGCTCAGCGGATAAATCAAAGAGAGGGGCCAACGTCCTGACTTTC	CASSSADKSKRGANVLTF	-	-	TRBV11-2	TRBJ2-6
TGCGCCAGCAGCCAAGAATATGATGCGGGGGGCACAGATACGCAGTATTTT	CASSQEYDAGGTDTQYF	TRBD2	-	TRBV4-3	TRBJ2-3
TGTGCCAGCAGCTTAAAGGGGGCAGGCACTGAAGCTTTCTTT	CASSLKGAGTEAFF	TRBD1	-	TRBV5-4	TRBJ1-1
TGTGCCAGCAGTATACAGGGGGCCCCCTACAATGAGCAGTTCTTC	CASSIQGAPYNEQFF	TRBD1	-	TRBV28	TRBJ2-1
TGTGCCAGCAATTCCGGGACAGAAAACTCTGGAAACACCATATATTTT	CASNSGTENSGNTIYF	TRBD1	few	TRBV2	TRBJ1-3
TGTGCCAGCGGCCCCCCAGGGGTCACTGAAGCTTTCTTT	CASGPPGVTEAFF	-	once	TRBV6-5	TRBJ1-1
TGTGCCAGCAGTCCCTCCGGGGGTCTCGGCACCTACGAGCAGTACTTC	CASSPSGGLGTYEQYF	-	-	TRBV28	TRBJ2-7